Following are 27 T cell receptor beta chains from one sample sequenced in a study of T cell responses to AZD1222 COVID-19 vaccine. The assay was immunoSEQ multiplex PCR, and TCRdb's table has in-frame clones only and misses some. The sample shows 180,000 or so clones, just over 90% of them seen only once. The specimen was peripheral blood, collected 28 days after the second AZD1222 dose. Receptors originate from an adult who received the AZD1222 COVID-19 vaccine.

The CDR3 region is CASSFTGAPGYGYTF. The DNA of the CDR3 is TGCGCCAGCAGCTTTACAGGGGCCCCTGGCTATGGCTACACCTTC. The chain recombines TRBV5-1 with TRBJ1-2; TRBD1 agrees at 7 bases. The CDR3 sequence is 15 residues long. Germline loops: CDR1 SGHRS, CDR2 YFSETQ. V shed 2 bases and J 4 bases; nucleotides not matched to a gene: 8.

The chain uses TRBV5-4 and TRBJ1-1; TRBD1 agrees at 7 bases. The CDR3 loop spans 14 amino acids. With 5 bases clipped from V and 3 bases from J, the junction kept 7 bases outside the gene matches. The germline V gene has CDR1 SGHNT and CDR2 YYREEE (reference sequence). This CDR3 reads CASSSGTAYTEAFF. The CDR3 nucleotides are TGTGCCAGCAGTTCCGGGACAGCGTACACTGAAGCTTTCTTT.

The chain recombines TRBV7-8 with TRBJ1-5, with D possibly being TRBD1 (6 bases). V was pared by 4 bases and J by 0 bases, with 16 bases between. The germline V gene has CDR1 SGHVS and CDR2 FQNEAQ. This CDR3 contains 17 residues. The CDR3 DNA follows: TGTGCCAGCAGCTCGTCCCGGGACATTTCTAGCAATCAGCCCCAGCATTTT. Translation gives CASSSSRDISSNQPQHF.

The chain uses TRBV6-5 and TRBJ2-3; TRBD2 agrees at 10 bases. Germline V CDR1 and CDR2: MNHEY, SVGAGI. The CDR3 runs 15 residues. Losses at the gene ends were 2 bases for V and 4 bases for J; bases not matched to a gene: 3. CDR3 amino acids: CASSYGTSVPDTQYF. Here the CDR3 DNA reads TGTGCCAGCAGTTACGGGACTAGCGTCCCAGATACGCAGTATTTT.

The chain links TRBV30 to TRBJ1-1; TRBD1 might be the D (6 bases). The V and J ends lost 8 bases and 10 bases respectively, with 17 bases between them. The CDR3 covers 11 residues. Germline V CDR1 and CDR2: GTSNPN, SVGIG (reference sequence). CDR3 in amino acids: CARRAPRGAFF. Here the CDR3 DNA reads TGTGCCCGCCGGGCCCCCAGGGGAGCTTTCTTT.

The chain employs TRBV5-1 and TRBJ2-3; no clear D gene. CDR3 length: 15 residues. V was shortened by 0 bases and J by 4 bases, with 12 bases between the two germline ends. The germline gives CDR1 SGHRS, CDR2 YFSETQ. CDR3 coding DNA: TGCGCCAGCAGCTTGGGGGTTATTGGGTCAGATACGCAGTATTTT. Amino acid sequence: CASSLGVIGSDTQYF.

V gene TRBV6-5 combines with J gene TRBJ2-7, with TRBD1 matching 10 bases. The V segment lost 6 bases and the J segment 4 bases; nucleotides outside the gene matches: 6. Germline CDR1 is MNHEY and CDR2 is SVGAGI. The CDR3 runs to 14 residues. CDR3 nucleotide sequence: TGTGCCAGCAGGGCACTGGGACAGGGGTACGAGCAGTACTTC. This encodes CASRALGQGYEQYF.

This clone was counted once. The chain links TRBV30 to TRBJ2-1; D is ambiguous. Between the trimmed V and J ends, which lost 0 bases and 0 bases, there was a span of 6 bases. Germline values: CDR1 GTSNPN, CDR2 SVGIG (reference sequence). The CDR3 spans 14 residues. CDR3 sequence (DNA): TGTGCCTGGAGTGTTGGTTACTCCTACAATGAGCAGTTCTTC. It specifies CAWSVGYSYNEQFF.

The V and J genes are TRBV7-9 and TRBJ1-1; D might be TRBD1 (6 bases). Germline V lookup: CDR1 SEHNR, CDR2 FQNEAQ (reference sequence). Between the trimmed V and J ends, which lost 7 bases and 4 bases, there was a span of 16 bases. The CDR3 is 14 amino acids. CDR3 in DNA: TGTGCCAGCACAAAGGGGGGTCCCTTCACTGAAGCTTTCTTT. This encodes CASTKGGPFTEAFF. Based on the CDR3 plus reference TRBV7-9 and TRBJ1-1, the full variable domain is DTGVSQNPRHKITKRGQNVTFRCDPISEHNRLYWYRQTLGQGPEFLTYFQNEAQLEKSRLLSDRFSAERPKGSFSTLEIQRTEQGDSAMYLCASTKGGPFTEAFFGQGTRLTVV.

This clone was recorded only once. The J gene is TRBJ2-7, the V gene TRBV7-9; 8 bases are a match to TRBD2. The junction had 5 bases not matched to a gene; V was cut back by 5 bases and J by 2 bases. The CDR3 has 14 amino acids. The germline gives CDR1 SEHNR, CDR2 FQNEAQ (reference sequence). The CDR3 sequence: CASSPRGGPYEQYF. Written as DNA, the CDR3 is TGTGCCAGCAGCCCCCGGGGGGGCCCCTACGAGCAGTACTTC. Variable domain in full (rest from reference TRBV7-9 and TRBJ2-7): DTGVSQNPRHKITKRGQNVTFRCDPISEHNRLYWYRQTLGQGPEFLTYFQNEAQLEKSRLLSDRFSAERPKGSFSTLEIQRTEQGDSAMYLCASSPRGGPYEQYFGPGTRLTVT.

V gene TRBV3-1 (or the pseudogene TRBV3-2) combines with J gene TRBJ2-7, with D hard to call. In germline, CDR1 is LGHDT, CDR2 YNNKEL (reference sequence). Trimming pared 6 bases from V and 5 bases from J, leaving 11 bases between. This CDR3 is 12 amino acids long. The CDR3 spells CASSRFTHEQYF. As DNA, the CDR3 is TGTGCCAGCAGTCGATTTACCCACGAGCAGTACTTC.

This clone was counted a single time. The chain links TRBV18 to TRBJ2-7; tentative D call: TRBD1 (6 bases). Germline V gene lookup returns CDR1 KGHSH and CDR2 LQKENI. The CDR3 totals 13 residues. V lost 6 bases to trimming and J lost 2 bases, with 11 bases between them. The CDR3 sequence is CASSQTGTYEQYF. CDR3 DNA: TGTGCCAGCTCCCAGACAGGTACCTACGAGCAGTACTTC.

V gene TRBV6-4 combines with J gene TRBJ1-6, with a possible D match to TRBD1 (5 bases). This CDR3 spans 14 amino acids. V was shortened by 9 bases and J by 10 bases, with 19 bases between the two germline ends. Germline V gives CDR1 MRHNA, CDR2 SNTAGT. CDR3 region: CASLQDSVSSPLHF. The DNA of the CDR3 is TGTGCCAGTTTACAGGATAGCGTAAGCTCACCCCTCCACTTT.

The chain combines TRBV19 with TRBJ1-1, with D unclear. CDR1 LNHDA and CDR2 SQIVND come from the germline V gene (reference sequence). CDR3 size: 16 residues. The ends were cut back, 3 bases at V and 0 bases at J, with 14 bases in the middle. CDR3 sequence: CASSMPRSPMNTEAFF. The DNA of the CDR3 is TGTGCCAGTAGTATGCCCCGATCCCCGATGAACACTGAAGCTTTCTTT.

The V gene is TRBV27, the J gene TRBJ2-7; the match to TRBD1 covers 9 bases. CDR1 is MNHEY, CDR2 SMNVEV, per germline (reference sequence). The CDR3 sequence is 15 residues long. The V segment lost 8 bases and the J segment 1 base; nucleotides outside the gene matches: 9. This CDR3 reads CASSPGQGLSYEQYF. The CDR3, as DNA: TGTGCCAGCTCCCCCGGACAGGGGCTTTCCTACGAGCAGTACTTC.

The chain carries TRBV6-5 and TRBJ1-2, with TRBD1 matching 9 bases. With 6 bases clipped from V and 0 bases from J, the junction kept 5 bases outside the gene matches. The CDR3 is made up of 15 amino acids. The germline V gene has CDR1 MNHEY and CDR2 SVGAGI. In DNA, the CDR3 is TGTGCCAGCAGCCTACAGGGGGCTGCTAACTATGGCTACACCTTC. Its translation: CASSLQGAANYGYTF.

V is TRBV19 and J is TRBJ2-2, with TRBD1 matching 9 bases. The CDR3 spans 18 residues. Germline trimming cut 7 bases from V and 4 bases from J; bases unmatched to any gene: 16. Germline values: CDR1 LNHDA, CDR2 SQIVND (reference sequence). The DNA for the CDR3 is TGTGCCAGTACCTTTCGAACAGGGGGCCTAGGTGGCACCGGGGAGCTGTTTTTT. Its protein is CASTFRTGGLGGTGELFF.

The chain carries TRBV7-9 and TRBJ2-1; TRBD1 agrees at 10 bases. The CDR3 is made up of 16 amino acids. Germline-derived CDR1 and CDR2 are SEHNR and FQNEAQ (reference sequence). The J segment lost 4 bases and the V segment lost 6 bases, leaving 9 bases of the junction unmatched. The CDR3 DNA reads TGTGCCAGCAGTCGACAGGGGGCAAATGTGTACAATGAGCAGTTCTTC. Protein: CASSRQGANVYNEQFF.

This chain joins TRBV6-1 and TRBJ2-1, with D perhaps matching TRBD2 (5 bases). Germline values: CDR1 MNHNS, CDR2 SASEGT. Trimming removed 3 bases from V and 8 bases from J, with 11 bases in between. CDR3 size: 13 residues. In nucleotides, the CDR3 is TGTGCCAGCAGTGATGGAGAGGGTTATGAGCAGTTCTTC. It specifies CASSDGEGYEQFF.

DNA of the CDR3: TGTGCCAGCACCCAAGGTCCGGGACTAGCGGGGGTGCTCGCCGGGGAGCTGTTTTTT. Translating it yields CASTQGPGLAGVLAGELFF. The V and J genes are TRBV7-9 and TRBJ2-2; 14 nucleotides align to TRBD2. Germline CDR1 is SEHNR and CDR2 is FQNEAQ (reference sequence). The CDR3 runs 19 residues. V shed 7 bases, J shed 6 bases, and the junction held 16 bases outside the gene matches.

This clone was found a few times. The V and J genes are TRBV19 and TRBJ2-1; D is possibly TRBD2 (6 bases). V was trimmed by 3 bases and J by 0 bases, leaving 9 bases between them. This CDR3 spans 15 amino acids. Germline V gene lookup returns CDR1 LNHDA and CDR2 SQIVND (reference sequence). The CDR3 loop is CASSIPGSSYNEQFF. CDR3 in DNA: TGTGCCAGTAGTATTCCCGGGAGCTCCTACAATGAGCAGTTCTTC.

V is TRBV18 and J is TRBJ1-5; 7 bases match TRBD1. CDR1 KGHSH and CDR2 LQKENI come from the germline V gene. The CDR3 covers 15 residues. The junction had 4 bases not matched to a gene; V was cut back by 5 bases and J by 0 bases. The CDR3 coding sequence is TGTGCCAGCTCAAACAGGGGTCATAGCAATCAGCCCCAGCATTTT. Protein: CASSNRGHSNQPQHF.

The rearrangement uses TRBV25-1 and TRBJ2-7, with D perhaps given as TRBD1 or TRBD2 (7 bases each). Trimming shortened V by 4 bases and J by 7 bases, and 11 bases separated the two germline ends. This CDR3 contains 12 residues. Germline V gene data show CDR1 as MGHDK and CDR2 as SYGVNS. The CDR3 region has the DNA TGTGCCAGCAGTGGCAGGGGGGGAGAGCAGTACTTC. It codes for CASSGRGGEQYF.

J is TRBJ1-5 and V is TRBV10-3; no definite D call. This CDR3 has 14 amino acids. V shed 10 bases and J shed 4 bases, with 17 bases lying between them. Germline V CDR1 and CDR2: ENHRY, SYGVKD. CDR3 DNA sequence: TGTGCCACGAAGAATCCGCTAGGAAATCAGCCCCAGCATTTT. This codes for CATKNPLGNQPQHF.

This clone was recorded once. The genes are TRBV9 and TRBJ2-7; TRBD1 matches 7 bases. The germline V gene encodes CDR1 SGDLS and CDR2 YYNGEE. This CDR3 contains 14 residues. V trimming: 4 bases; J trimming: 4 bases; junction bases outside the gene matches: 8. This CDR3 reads CASSPSPRGYEQYF. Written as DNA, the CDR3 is TGTGCCAGCAGCCCTAGCCCCAGGGGGTACGAGCAGTACTTC. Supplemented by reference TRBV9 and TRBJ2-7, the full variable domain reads DSGVTQTPKHLITATGQRVTLRCSPRSGDLSVYWYQQSLDQGLQFLIQYYNGEERAKGNILERFSAQQFPDLHSELNLSSLELGDSALYFCASSPSPRGYEQYFGPGTRLTVT.

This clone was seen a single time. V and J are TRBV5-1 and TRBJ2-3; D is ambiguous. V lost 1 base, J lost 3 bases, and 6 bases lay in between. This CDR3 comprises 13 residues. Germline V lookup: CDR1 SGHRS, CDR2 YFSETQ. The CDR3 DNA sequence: TGCGCCAGCAGCTTGCGAGGTACAGATACGCAGTATTTT. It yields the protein CASSLRGTDTQYF. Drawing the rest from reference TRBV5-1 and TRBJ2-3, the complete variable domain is KAGVTQTPRYLIKTRGQQVTLSCSPISGHRSVSWYQQTPGQGLQFLFEYFSETQRNKGNFPGRFSGRQFSNSRSEMNVSTLELGDSALYLCASSLRGTDTQYFGPGTRLTVL.

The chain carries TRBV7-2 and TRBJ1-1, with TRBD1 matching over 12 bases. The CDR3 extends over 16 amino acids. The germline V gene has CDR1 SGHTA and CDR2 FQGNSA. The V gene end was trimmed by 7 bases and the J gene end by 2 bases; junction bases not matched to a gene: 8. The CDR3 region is CASIIPGQGANTEAFF. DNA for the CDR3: TGTGCCAGCATCATTCCGGGACAGGGGGCTAACACTGAAGCTTTCTTT.